This TCR beta chain was found in a study of T cell responses to AZD1222 COVID-19 vaccine. Findings and caveats of the study: A mostly white British donor set with more females was recruited, and clonal diversity was possibly underestimated. Vaccine-related CD4 TCRs covered spike, predominating at 160-218 and 743-854.

Some clones are missing from TCRdb's copy, which holds only in-frame ones; the method was immunoSEQ multiplex PCR. The table records over 150,000 clones, roughly nine tenths of them present only once. Turning to this clone: Antigen unknown. The sample holds other DNA sequences that translate to the same CDR3.

The sequenced sample was peripheral blood, obtained on day 0 of AZD1222 vaccination. The origin of this receptor is an adult in good health.

The CDR3 is CASSLPGTDTQYF. The CDR3 nucleotides are TGTGCCAGCAGTTTACCGGGCACAGATACGCAGTATTTT. This chain uses TRBV28 with TRBJ2-3; no reliable D call. Trimming cost V 2 bases and J 1 base, with 4 bases left between them. CDR1 and CDR2 from the germline V gene are MDHEN and SYDVKM. This CDR3 has 13 amino acids.